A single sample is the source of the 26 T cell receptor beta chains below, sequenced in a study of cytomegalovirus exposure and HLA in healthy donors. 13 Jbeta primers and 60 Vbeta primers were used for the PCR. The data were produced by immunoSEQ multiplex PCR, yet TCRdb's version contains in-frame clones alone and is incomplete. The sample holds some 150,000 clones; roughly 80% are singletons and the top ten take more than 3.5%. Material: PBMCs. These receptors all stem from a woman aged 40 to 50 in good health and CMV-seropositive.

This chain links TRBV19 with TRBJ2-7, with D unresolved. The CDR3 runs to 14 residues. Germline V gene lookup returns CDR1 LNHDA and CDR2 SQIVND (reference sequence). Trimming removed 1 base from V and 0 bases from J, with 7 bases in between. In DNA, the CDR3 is TGTGCCAGTAGTATAGGGCGGAGCTCCTACGAGCAGTACTTC. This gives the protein CASSIGRSSYEQYF.

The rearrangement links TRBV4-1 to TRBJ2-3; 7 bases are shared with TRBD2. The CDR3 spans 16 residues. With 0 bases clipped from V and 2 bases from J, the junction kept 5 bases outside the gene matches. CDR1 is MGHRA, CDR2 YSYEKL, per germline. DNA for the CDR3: TGCGCCAGCAGCCAAGATGGGACTATTCCCACAGATACGCAGTATTTT. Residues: CASSQDGTIPTDTQYF.

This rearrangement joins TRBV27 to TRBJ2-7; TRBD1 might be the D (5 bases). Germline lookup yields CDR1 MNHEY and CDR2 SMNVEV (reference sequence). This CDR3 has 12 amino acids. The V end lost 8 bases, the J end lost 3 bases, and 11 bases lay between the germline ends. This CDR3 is CASGVRGYEQYF. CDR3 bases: TGTGCCAGCGGGGTTAGGGGCTACGAGCAGTACTTC.

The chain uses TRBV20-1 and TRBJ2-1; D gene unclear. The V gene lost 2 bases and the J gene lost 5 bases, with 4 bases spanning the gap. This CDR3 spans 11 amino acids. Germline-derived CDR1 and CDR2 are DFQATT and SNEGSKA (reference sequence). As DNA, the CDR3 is TGCAGTGCTAGATTCGACAATGAGCAGTTCTTC. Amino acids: CSARFDNEQFF.

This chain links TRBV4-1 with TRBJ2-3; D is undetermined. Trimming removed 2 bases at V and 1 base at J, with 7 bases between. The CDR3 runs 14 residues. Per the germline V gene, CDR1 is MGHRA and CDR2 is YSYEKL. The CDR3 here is CASSQSFGTDTQYF. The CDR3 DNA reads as TGCGCCAGCAGCCAATCCTTTGGCACAGATACGCAGTATTTT.

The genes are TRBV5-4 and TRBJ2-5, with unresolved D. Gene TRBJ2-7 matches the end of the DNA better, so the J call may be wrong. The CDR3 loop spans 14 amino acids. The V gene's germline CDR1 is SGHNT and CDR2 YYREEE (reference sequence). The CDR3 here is CASSLDVRAYEQYF. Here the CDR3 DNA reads TGTGCCAGCAGCTTGGATGTTAGAGCCTACGAGCAGTACTTC.

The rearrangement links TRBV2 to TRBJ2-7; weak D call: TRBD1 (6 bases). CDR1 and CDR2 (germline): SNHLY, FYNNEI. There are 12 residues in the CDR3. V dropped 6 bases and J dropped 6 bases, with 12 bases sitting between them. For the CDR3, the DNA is TGTGCCAGCAGATTCAGGGGCCTCGAGCAGTACTTC. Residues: CASRFRGLEQYF.

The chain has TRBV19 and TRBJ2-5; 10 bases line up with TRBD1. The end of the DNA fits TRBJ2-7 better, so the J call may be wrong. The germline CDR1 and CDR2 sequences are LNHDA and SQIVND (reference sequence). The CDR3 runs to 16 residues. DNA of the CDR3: TGTGCCAGTAGCCCGACAGGGGGCCCTAACTCCTACGAGCAGTACTTC. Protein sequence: CASSPTGGPNSYEQYF.

The CDR3 bases are TGTGCCAGCCCATCCACAGGGCCCGAGCAGTACTTC. It specifies CASPSTGPEQYF. The chain carries TRBV18 and TRBJ2-7; D perhaps matches TRBD1 (6 bases). The CDR3 runs 12 residues. The germline V and J ends were trimmed by 8 bases and 6 bases, with 14 bases remaining between them. The V gene's germline CDR1 is KGHSH and CDR2 LQKENI. Full variable domain (remainder filled in from reference TRBV18 and TRBJ2-7): NAGVMQNPRHLVRRRGQEARLRCSPMKGHSHVYWYRQLPEEGLKFMVYLQKENIIDESGMPKERFSAEFPKEGPSILRIQQVVRGDSAAYFCASPSTGPEQYFGPGTRLTVT.

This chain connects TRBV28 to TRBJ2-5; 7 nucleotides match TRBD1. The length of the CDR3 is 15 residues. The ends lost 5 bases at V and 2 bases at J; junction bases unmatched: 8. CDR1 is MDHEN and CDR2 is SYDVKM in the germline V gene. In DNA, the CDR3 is TGTGCCAGCAGTAGGACAGGTCAATTGCAAGAGACCCAGTACTTC. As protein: CASSRTGQLQETQYF.

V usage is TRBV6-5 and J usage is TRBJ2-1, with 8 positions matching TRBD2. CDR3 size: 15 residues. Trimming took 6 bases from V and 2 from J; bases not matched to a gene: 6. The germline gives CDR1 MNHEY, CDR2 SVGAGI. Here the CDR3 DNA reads TGTGCCAGCAGAGACGGGACTAGTACCTACAATGAGCAGTTCTTC. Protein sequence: CASRDGTSTYNEQFF.

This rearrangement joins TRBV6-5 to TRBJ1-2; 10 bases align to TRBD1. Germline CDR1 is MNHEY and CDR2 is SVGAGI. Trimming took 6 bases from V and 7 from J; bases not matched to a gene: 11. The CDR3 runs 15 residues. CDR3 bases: TGTGCCAGCAGAGAGGGGACAGGGGATTTTGGTGGCTACACCTTC. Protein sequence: CASREGTGDFGGYTF.

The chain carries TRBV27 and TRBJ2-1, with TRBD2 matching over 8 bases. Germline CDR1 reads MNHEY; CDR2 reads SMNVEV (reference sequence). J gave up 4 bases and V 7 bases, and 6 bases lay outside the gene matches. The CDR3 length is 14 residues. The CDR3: CASKGGLVYNEQFF. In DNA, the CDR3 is TGTGCCAGCAAGGGGGGACTAGTGTACAATGAGCAGTTCTTC.

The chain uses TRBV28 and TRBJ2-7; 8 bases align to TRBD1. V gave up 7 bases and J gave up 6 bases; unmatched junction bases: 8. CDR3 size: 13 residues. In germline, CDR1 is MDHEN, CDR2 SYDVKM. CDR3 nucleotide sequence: TGTGCCAGCACCATCGGGACAGGAGGCGAGCAGTACTTC. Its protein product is CASTIGTGGEQYF.

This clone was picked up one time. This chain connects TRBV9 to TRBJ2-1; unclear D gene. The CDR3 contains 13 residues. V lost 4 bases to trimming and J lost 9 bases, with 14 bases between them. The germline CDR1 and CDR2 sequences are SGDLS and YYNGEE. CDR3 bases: TGTGCCAGCAGCCGCCCCCTAGTTGGTGAGCAGTTCTTC. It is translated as CASSRPLVGEQFF.

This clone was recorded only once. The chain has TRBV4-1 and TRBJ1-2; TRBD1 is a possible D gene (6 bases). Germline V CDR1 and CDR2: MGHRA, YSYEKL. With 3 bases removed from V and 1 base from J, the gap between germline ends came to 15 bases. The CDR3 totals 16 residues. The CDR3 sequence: CASSHPTGSLNYGYTF. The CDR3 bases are TGCGCCAGCAGCCACCCTACAGGGTCCCTTAACTATGGCTACACCTTC.

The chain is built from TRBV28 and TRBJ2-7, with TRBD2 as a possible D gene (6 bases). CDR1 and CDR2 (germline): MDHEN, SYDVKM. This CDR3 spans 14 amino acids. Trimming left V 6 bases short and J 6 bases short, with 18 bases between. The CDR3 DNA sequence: TGTGCCAGCAGAATGGAGGGCCCCTCTCCCGAGCAGTACTTC. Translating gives CASRMEGPSPEQYF.

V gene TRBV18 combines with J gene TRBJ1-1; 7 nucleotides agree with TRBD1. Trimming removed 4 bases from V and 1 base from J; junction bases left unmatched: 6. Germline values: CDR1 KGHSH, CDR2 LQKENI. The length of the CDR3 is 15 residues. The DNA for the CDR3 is TGTGCCAGCTCACAACGGACAGGCTCGAACACTGAAGCTTTCTTT. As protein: CASSQRTGSNTEAFF.

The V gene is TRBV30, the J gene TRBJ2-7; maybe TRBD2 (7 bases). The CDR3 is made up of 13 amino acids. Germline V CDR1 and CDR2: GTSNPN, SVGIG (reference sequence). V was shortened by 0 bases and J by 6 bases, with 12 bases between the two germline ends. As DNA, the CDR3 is TGTGCCTGGAGTGTATACGGGGGGCTCGAGCAGTACTTC. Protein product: CAWSVYGGLEQYF.

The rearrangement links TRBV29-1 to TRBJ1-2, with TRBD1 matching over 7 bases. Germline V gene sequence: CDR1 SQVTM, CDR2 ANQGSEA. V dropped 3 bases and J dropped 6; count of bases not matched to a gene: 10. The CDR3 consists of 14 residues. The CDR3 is CSVELQGLGNGYTF. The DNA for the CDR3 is TGCAGCGTTGAGCTACAGGGGCTGGGAAATGGCTACACCTTC.

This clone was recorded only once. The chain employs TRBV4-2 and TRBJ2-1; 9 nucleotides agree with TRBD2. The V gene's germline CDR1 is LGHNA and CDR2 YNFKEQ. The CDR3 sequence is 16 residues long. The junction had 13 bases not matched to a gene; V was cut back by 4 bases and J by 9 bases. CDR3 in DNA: TGTGCCAGCAGCCCCCGTTGGCGGGAGGGCCAGAGTGAGCAGTTCTTC. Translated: CASSPRWREGQSEQFF.

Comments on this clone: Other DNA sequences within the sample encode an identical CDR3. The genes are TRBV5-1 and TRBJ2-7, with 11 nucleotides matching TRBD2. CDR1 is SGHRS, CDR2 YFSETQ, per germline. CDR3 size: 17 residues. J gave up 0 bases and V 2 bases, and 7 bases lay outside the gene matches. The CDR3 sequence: CASSFRLAGGHSYEQYF. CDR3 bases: TGCGCCAGCAGCTTCCGGCTAGCGGGGGGCCACTCCTACGAGCAGTACTTC.

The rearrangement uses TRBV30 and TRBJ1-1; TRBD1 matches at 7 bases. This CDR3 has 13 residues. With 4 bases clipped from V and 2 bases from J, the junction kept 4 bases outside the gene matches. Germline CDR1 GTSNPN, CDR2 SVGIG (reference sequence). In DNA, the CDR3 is TGTGCCTGGACTGGACAGGTTAACACTGAAGCTTTCTTT. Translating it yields CAWTGQVNTEAFF.

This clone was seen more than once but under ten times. CDR3 nucleotide sequence: TGTGCCAGCAGCGTAGGAGGATATAGCAATCAGCCCCAGCATTTT. This translates into CASSVGGYSNQPQHF. The chain couples TRBV9 to TRBJ1-5; D remains ambiguous. The germline V gene encodes CDR1 SGDLS and CDR2 YYNGEE. The V end lost 0 bases, the J end lost 0 bases, and 7 bases lay between the germline ends. The CDR3 covers 15 residues.

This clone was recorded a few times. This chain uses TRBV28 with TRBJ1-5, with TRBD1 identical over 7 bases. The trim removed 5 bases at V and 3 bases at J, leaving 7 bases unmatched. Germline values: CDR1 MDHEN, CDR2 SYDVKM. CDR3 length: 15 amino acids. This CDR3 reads CASSPQQGNNQPQHF. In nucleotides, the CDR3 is TGTGCCAGCAGTCCGCAACAGGGGAACAATCAGCCCCAGCATTTT.

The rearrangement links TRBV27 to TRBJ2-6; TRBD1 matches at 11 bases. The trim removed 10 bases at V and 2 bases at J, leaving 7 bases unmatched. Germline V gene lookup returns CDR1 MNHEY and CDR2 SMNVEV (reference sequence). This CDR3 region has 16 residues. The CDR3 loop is CATRTGGNTGANVLTF. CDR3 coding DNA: TGTGCCACCAGGACAGGGGGCAACACTGGGGCCAACGTCCTGACTTTC.